The clone carrying this T cell receptor (beta chain) was found a few times. These data originate in a study of T cells in Graves' hyperthyroidism and ophthalmopathy. CDR1 and CDR2 (germline): MGHDK, SYGVNS. V was pared by 7 bases and J by 4 bases, with 13 bases between. The CDR3 extends over 13 amino acids. The TCR beta CDR3 regions underwent amplification using RNA transcripts as the source. The study used the HTBI primer set for a first-round RT-PCR of the TCR CDR3. TCRdb ran MiXCR on the multiplex PCR reads and lists one entry per CDR3 protein. The data hold approximately 420,000 distinct CDR3 sequences, with about 15% observed a single time.

This TCR came from a woman under 40 with Graves' hyperthyroidism. The sequencing sample was made of blood. The V call is TRBV25-1, the J call TRBJ1-1, with a tentative D call TRBD1 (5 bases). In nucleotides, the CDR3 is TGTGCCAGCACGGCAGGGAAGGGCACTGAAGCTTTCTTT. It yields the protein CASTAGKGTEAFF.